The 7 T cell receptor beta chains below were found in one sample sequenced in a study of cytomegalovirus exposure and HLA in healthy donors. This PCR relied on a set of 60 Vbeta primers and 13 Jbeta primers. Produced via immunoSEQ multiplex PCR; TCRdb's table is partial and in-frame only. Among more than 110,000 clones listed, roughly 9.8% were seen once. Sequencing was done on a sample of PBMCs. The receptor source for this set is a man in his fifties in good health and CMV-seronegative.

This chain joins TRBV10-2 and TRBJ1-5; unclear D gene. The CDR3 runs 12 residues. Trimming pared 6 bases from V and 5 bases from J, leaving 8 bases between. Per germline, CDR1 WSHSY and CDR2 SAAADI. CDR3 DNA: TGCGCCAGCAGGACGGGAGATCAGCCCCAGCATTTT. It encodes CASRTGDQPQHF.

This clone appeared a few times. The gene calls are TRBV11-2 and TRBJ2-4, with D perhaps matching TRBD2 (6 bases). V was pared by 2 bases and J by 7 bases, with 12 bases between. This CDR3 region has 14 residues. Looked up from germline, CDR1 is SGHAT and CDR2 is FQNNGV. The CDR3 loop is CASSLREVRNIQYF. The CDR3 DNA is TGTGCCAGCAGCTTAAGGGAGGTGCGGAACATTCAGTACTTC.

The J gene is TRBJ2-2, the V gene TRBV21-1; TRBD2 is taken as the D call from the table, unchecked against the DNA. TRBV21-1 is a documented pseudogene. This CDR3 contains 18 residues. The CDR3 region has the DNA TGTGCCAGCCAACCGGGACTAGCGGGAGGAATTGGGACCGGGGAGCTGTTTTTT. Amino acid sequence: CASQPGLAGGIGTGELFF.

The chain links TRBV30 to TRBJ2-3, with D perhaps TRBD1 (5 bases). CDR1 GTSNPN and CDR2 SVGIG come from the germline V gene (reference sequence). The CDR3 extends over 11 amino acids. V was cut by 1 base and J by 10 bases, with 9 bases left in between. The chain's CDR3 is CAWSETEAQYF. Here the CDR3 DNA reads TGTGCCTGGAGTGAGACAGAAGCGCAGTATTTT. Drawing the rest from reference TRBV30 and TRBJ2-3, the complete variable domain is SQTIHQWPATLVQPVGSPLSLECTVEGTSNPNLYWYRQAAGRGLQLLFYSVGIGQISSEVPQNLSASRPQDRQFILSSKKLLLSDSGFYLCAWSETEAQYFGPGTRLTVL.

This clone was found a few times. An end of the junction differs from the germline gene, which may be a read error. The V and J genes are TRBV7-7 and TRBJ2-5; 13 positions agree with TRBD2. Per the germline V gene, CDR1 is SSHAT and CDR2 is FNYEAQ (reference sequence). CDR3 size: 16 residues. The CDR3 protein is CASSPGLAGAGETQYF. CDR3 DNA: TGTGCTAGCAGCCCCGGACTAGCGGGGGCAGGGGAGACCCAGTACTTC.

This clone was seen more than once but under ten times. The CDR3 nucleotides read TGTGCCAGCAGCTTAATCGATGGACACGACAATGAGCAGTTCTTC. Its translation is CASSLIDGHDNEQFF. This sequence joins TRBV13 and TRBJ2-1; weak D call: TRBD1 (5 bases). The CDR3 contains 15 residues. V was shortened by 2 bases and J by 5 bases, with 13 bases between the two germline ends. Germline values: CDR1 PRHDT, CDR2 FYEKMQ (reference sequence).

The count of this clone is one. V and J are TRBV9 and TRBJ1-5, with 7 bases identical to TRBD1. Unmatched junction bases numbered 9, after V lost 4 bases and J lost 2 bases. Germline CDR1 is SGDLS and CDR2 is YYNGEE. The CDR3 extends over 16 amino acids. The CDR3 DNA follows: TGTGCCAGCAGCCCTCAGGGGGGCCCAGGCAATCAGCCCCAGCATTTT. Protein sequence: CASSPQGGPGNQPQHF.